What follows are 32 T cell receptor beta chains derived from one specimen sequenced in a study of shared clonotypes between healthy human individuals. Clones were sequenced by immunoSEQ multiplex PCR, and TCRdb holds only the in-frame ones, with some missing. Of some 2,100,000 clones listed, about 94% are singletons. The sequenced sample was naive CD4+ T cells sorted from blood. Noted subset: CD45RA+ positively selected. These receptors were taken from a young man in good health.

The V and J genes are TRBV2 and TRBJ1-2, with 8 positions matching TRBD1. Per the germline V gene, CDR1 is SNHLY and CDR2 is FYNNEI. The CDR3 consists of 14 residues. J gave up 3 bases and V 4 bases, and 4 bases lay outside the gene matches. Here the CDR3 DNA reads TGTGCCAGCAGTGGACGACAGGGGTACTATGGCTACACCTTC. Encoded protein: CASSGRQGYYGYTF.

The gene calls are TRBV7-6 and TRBJ1-2, with TRBD1 matching over 8 bases. Germline CDR1 and CDR2: SGHVS and FNYEAQ. The CDR3 consists of 15 residues. V was pared by 5 bases and J by 4 bases, with 9 bases of the junction left unmatched. The CDR3 spells CASSVQGGTGYGYTF. DNA for the CDR3: TGTGCCAGCAGCGTACAGGGGGGGACAGGCTATGGCTACACCTTC.

The chain joins TRBV10-3 to TRBJ2-1, with 10 bases that match TRBD2. The germline CDR1 and CDR2 sequences are ENHRY and SYGVKD. The CDR3 has 18 amino acids. The ends lost 3 bases at V and 6 bases at J; junction bases unmatched: 14. CDR3 protein: CAISEGRSGRAGGNEQFF. The CDR3 DNA follows: TGTGCCATCAGTGAAGGGCGAAGCGGGAGGGCCGGCGGCAATGAGCAGTTCTTC.

The chain couples TRBV5-4 to TRBJ2-1; D is perhaps TRBD2 (7 bases). V lost 1 base and J 6 bases, leaving 17 bases between the germline ends. There are 16 residues in the CDR3. Per the germline V gene, CDR1 is SGHNT and CDR2 is YYREEE (reference sequence). CDR3 DNA sequence: TGTGCCAGCAGCTTGTTTCGGGGGGCCCTTGTCAATGAGCAGTTCTTC. Translated, it gives CASSLFRGALVNEQFF. Together with reference TRBV5-4 and TRBJ2-1, the CDR3 gives the full variable domain: ETGVTQSPTHLIKTRGQQVTLRCSSQSGHNTVSWYQQALGQGPQFIFQYYREEENGRGNFPPRFSGLQFPNYSSELNVNALELDDSALYLCASSLFRGALVNEQFFGPGTRLTVL.

This chain uses TRBV29-1 with TRBJ2-3; 7 nucleotides agree with TRBD1. J gave up 2 bases and V 6 bases, and 8 bases lay outside the gene matches. Germline V CDR1 and CDR2: SQVTM, ANQGSEA. CDR3 length: 14 residues. Here the CDR3 reads CSVATGVLTDTQYF. The CDR3 DNA follows: TGCAGCGTCGCTACAGGGGTTCTCACAGATACGCAGTATTTT.

The rearrangement uses TRBV11-2 and TRBJ2-1; 11 nucleotides agree with TRBD2. Trimming cost V 0 bases and J 4 bases; bases outside gene matches: 14. This CDR3 has 20 residues. From germline, CDR1 is SGHAT and CDR2 FQNNGV. CDR3 in DNA: TGTGCCAGCAGCTTAGAGGCTAGCGGGAGGTCCGGAGCTGTTTACAATGAGCAGTTCTTC. It codes for CASSLEASGRSGAVYNEQFF.

J is TRBJ2-7 and V is TRBV29-1; weak D call: TRBD1 (5 bases). This CDR3 is built from 12 residues. The V gene's germline CDR1 is SQVTM and CDR2 ANQGSEA. V was cut by 7 bases and J by 0 bases, with 10 bases left in between. The CDR3 DNA reads as TGCAGCGCCCGACAGAGCTCCTACGAGCAGTACTTC. As protein: CSARQSSYEQYF.

The chain links TRBV5-8 to TRBJ1-2, with D unclear. The germline V gene encodes CDR1 SGHTS and CDR2 YDEGEE. The V gene lost 4 bases and the J gene lost 8 bases, with 15 bases spanning the gap. The CDR3 is 13 residues long. CDR3: CASSHLGALGYTF. Written as DNA, the CDR3 is TGTGCCAGCAGCCACCTGGGCGCGCTCGGCTACACCTTC.

The CDR3 loop reads CASSQEASASVDEQFF. CDR3 DNA: TGTGCCAGCAGCCAGGAAGCTAGCGCCTCGGTCGATGAGCAGTTCTTC. The chain couples TRBV7-8 to TRBJ2-1, with a weak D call TRBD2 (6 bases). Trimming shortened V by 5 bases and J by 8 bases, and 22 bases separated the two germline ends. The V gene's germline CDR1 is SGHVS and CDR2 FQNEAQ. The CDR3 is made up of 16 amino acids.

The rearrangement links TRBV30 to TRBJ2-3; 9 bases map to TRBD2. The CDR3 consists of 15 residues. The J segment lost 4 bases and the V segment lost 8 bases, leaving 13 bases of the junction unmatched. From germline, CDR1 is GTSNPN and CDR2 SVGIG (reference sequence). Here the CDR3 DNA reads TGTGCCGGGACCCAGGATAGCGGGAGTTCAGATACGCAGTATTTT. Translated: CAGTQDSGSSDTQYF.

The genes are TRBV2 and TRBJ1-6; D is uncertain. Germline V CDR1 and CDR2: SNHLY, FYNNEI. CDR3 length: 15 residues. V dropped 6 bases and J dropped 0 bases, with 9 bases sitting between them. The CDR3 region has the DNA TGTGCCAGCAGGGCAGAGGGCTCCTATAATTCACCCCTCCACTTT. Translated, it gives CASRAEGSYNSPLHF.

The rearrangement joins TRBV19 to TRBJ2-7; 10 bases agree with TRBD2. V shed 0 bases, J shed 1 base, and the junction held 6 bases outside the gene matches. Looked up from germline, CDR1 is LNHDA and CDR2 is SQIVND (reference sequence). CDR3 size: 17 residues. The CDR3: CASSIDPSGRRSYEQYF. CDR3 in DNA: TGTGCCAGTAGTATAGATCCTAGCGGGAGACGGTCCTACGAGCAGTACTTC.

The chain joins TRBV5-1 to TRBJ2-1, with 8 nucleotides matching TRBD1. J lost 4 bases, V lost 2 bases, and 5 bases had no gene match. CDR3 length: 15 residues. Germline V lookup: CDR1 SGHRS, CDR2 YFSETQ. The CDR3 here is CASSFEGQDYNEQFF. In nucleotides, the CDR3 is TGCGCCAGCAGCTTTGAGGGACAGGATTACAATGAGCAGTTCTTC.

The chain joins TRBV28 to TRBJ2-4, with a possible D match to TRBD1 (5 bases). V gave up 6 bases and J gave up 2 bases, with 11 bases separating them. Germline CDR1 reads MDHEN; CDR2 reads SYDVKM. The CDR3 covers 14 residues. Written as DNA, the CDR3 is TGTGCCAGCAGCCGGCAGGGTCCCAAAAACATTCAGTACTTC. This encodes CASSRQGPKNIQYF.

This clone was detected only once. The V and J genes are TRBV5-6 and TRBJ1-2, with 7 bases that match TRBD1. V dropped 2 bases and J dropped 3; count of bases not matched to a gene: 1. The CDR3 totals 13 residues. Germline V gene sequence: CDR1 SGHDT, CDR2 YYEEEE. The CDR3 loop is CASSFRGDYGYTF. The CDR3 DNA reads TGTGCCAGCAGCTTCAGGGGGGACTATGGCTACACCTTC.

The chain links TRBV4-1 to TRBJ1-2; D call uncertain. The V and J ends lost 6 bases and 0 bases respectively, with 14 bases between them. The germline V gene encodes CDR1 MGHRA and CDR2 YSYEKL. The CDR3 contains 15 residues. The CDR3 nucleotides are TGCGCCAGCAGTCCCCTCTCGGCCCCTAACTATGGCTACACCTTC. Its translation: CASSPLSAPNYGYTF.

This chain links TRBV7-9 with TRBJ1-4; the match to TRBD1 covers 10 bases. Unmatched junction bases numbered 12, after V lost 3 bases and J lost 8 bases. The CDR3 totals 17 residues. The V gene's germline CDR1 is SEHNR and CDR2 FQNEAQ (reference sequence). CDR3 bases: TGTGCCAGCAGCTTTACCCCGATCGACAGGGGGCGGGAAAAACTGTTTTTT. Translating gives CASSFTPIDRGREKLFF. The full variable domain, in which reference TRBV7-9 and TRBJ1-4 provide the parts outside the CDR3, is DTGVSQNPRHKITKRGQNVTFRCDPISEHNRLYWYRQTLGQGPEFLTYFQNEAQLEKSRLLSDRFSAERPKGSFSTLEIQRTEQGDSAMYLCASSFTPIDRGREKLFFGSGTQLSVL.

This chain connects TRBV10-3 to TRBJ1-3; TRBD1 is a possible D gene (5 bases). Trimming removed 3 bases from V and 4 bases from J, with 13 bases in between. Germline V gene sequence: CDR1 ENHRY, CDR2 SYGVKD. The CDR3 spans 15 residues. CDR3 DNA: TGTGCCATCAGTGATGGGTCCAAGGGGGGAAACACCATATATTTT. As protein: CAISDGSKGGNTIYF.

The V call is TRBV7-2, the J call TRBJ2-5, with 10 bases matching TRBD2. The DNA matches TRBJ2-7 better at its end, which makes the J call doubtful. CDR3 length: 16 amino acids. Germline-derived CDR1 and CDR2 are SGHTA and FQGNSA. The CDR3, as DNA: TGTGCCAGCAGTCCCGCAGGGACTAGCGCCAGTAACGAGCAGTACTTC. It is translated as CASSPAGTSASNEQYF.

This rearrangement joins TRBV29-1 to TRBJ1-1; TRBD1 matches at 7 bases. V was clipped by 6 bases and J by 5 bases; unmatched bases: 12. Germline-derived CDR1 and CDR2 are SQVTM and ANQGSEA. The CDR3 is made up of 14 amino acids. Here the CDR3 DNA reads TGCAGCGTCGAGACCAGGGACAGACCAACTGAAGCTTTCTTT. It translates to CSVETRDRPTEAFF.

V and J are TRBV7-9 and TRBJ1-5; tentative D call: TRBD1 (6 bases). Looked up from germline, CDR1 is SEHNR and CDR2 is FQNEAQ (reference sequence). The CDR3 totals 13 residues. V dropped 10 bases and J dropped 4 bases, with 14 bases sitting between them. The CDR3, as DNA: TGTGCCACCGCCCGGGACATTAATCAGCCCCAGCATTTT. Translation: CATARDINQPQHF.

This chain joins TRBV5-6 and TRBJ1-2; D is ambiguous. The V gene's germline CDR1 is SGHDT and CDR2 YYEEEE. The CDR3 consists of 15 residues. With 0 bases removed from V and 0 bases from J, the gap between germline ends came to 9 bases. The CDR3 loop is CASSLVAVANYGYTF. In DNA, the CDR3 is TGTGCCAGCAGCTTGGTCGCTGTAGCTAACTATGGCTACACCTTC.

This rearrangement joins TRBV7-2 to TRBJ2-5; D is possibly TRBD1 or TRBD2 (5 bases each). The CDR3 covers 14 residues. V was clipped by 1 base and J by 4 bases, with 10 bases between them. Germline assignment: CDR1 SGHTA and CDR2 FQGNSA. The DNA of the CDR3 is TGTGCCAGCAGCTTAGGCCCAGGGAGAGAGACCCAGTACTTC. Amino acid sequence: CASSLGPGRETQYF.

Regarding this clone: The sample holds other DNA sequences that translate to the same CDR3. The chain carries TRBV11-2 and TRBJ1-5, with 8 bases lining up with TRBD1. Germline V lookup: CDR1 SGHAT, CDR2 FQNNGV. V was pared by 0 bases and J by 4 bases, with 2 bases of the junction left unmatched. The CDR3 is 15 amino acids. CDR3 sequence (DNA): TGTGCCAGCAGCTTAGAAACAGGGGGTAATCAGCCCCAGCATTTT. Its protein product is CASSLETGGNQPQHF.

The chain couples TRBV5-1 to TRBJ2-3; D gene uncertain. Germline V gene data show CDR1 as SGHRS and CDR2 as YFSETQ. Trimming cost V 3 bases and J 5 bases, with 16 bases left between them. The CDR3 totals 15 residues. The CDR3 region has the DNA TGCGCCAGCAGCTCGGAACCAAGCGTGGAAGATACGCAGTATTTT. As protein: CASSSEPSVEDTQYF.

This chain joins TRBV25-1 and TRBJ1-1; a possible D gene is TRBD1 (6 bases). Trimming left V 3 bases short and J 4 bases short, with 18 bases between. Germline V gene data show CDR1 as MGHDK and CDR2 as SYGVNS. The CDR3 has 16 residues. CDR3 loop: CASSDGGAGLSTEAFF. CDR3 nucleotide sequence: TGTGCCAGCAGTGATGGGGGGGCTGGGTTGAGCACTGAAGCTTTCTTT.

J is TRBJ1-4 and V is TRBV7-9; D is uncertain. With 1 base removed from V and 13 bases from J, the gap between germline ends came to 10 bases. This CDR3 comprises 12 residues. Germline V lookup: CDR1 SEHNR, CDR2 FQNEAQ (reference sequence). The CDR3 protein is CASSLGEGRLFF. The CDR3 nucleotides read TGTGCCAGCAGCTTAGGAGAAGGGAGACTGTTTTTT.

This chain links TRBV15 with TRBJ2-1; D not certain. Germline V gives CDR1 LNHNV, CDR2 YYDKDF (reference sequence). Trimming shortened V by 0 bases and J by 0 bases, and 9 bases separated the two germline ends. The CDR3 sequence is 16 residues long. The CDR3 DNA is TGTGCCACCAGCAGAGATCGGGCAGGCTCCTACAATGAGCAGTTCTTC. Translation: CATSRDRAGSYNEQFF.

The chain links TRBV28 to TRBJ1-2, with D hard to call. V shed 5 bases and J shed 8 bases, with 12 bases lying between them. The CDR3 is made up of 12 amino acids. Germline-derived CDR1 and CDR2 are MDHEN and SYDVKM. CDR3 residues: CASSADLGGYTF. The CDR3 coding sequence is TGTGCCAGCAGTGCCGATCTAGGAGGCTACACCTTC.

The rearrangement uses TRBV18 and TRBJ2-2, with a possible D match to TRBD1 (6 bases). This CDR3 comprises 13 residues. Germline loops: CDR1 KGHSH, CDR2 LQKENI. Trimming took off 5 bases at V and 7 bases at J, with 11 bases between the two ends. The CDR3 region is CASSATGIGELFF. The DNA of the CDR3 is TGTGCCAGCTCAGCCACAGGGATCGGGGAGCTGTTTTTT.

This chain links TRBV11-2 with TRBJ2-7, with a tentative D call TRBD1 (5 bases). V dropped 4 bases and J dropped 3 bases, with 13 bases sitting between them. Per germline, CDR1 SGHAT and CDR2 FQNNGV. This CDR3 has 14 amino acids. This CDR3 is CASSSRPGRYEQYF. CDR3 coding DNA: TGTGCCAGCAGCTCCCGCCCAGGGCGCTACGAGCAGTACTTC. Based on the CDR3 plus reference TRBV11-2 and TRBJ2-7, the full variable domain is EAGVAQSPRYKIIEKRQSVAFWCNPISGHATLYWYQQILGQGPKLLIQFQNNGVVDDSQLPKDRFSAERLKGVDSTLKIQPAKLEDSAVYLCASSSRPGRYEQYFGPGTRLTVT.

The chain is built from TRBV6-5 and TRBJ2-5; no definite D call. The germline CDR1 and CDR2 sequences are MNHEY and SVGAGI. V gave up 0 bases and J gave up 5 bases, with 10 bases separating them. The CDR3 covers 14 residues. The CDR3 loop reads CASSYSTTLETQYF. The CDR3, as DNA: TGTGCCAGCAGTTACTCGACCACATTGGAGACCCAGTACTTC.